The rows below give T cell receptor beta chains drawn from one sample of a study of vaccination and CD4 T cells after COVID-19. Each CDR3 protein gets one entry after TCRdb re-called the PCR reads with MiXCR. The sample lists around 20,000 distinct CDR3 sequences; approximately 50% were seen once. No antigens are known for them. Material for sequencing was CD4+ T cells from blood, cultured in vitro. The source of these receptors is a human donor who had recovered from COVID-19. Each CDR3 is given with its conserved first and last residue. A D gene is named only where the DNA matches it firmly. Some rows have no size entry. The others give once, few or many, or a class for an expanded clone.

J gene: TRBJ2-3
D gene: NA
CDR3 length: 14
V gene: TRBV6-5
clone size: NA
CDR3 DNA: TGTGCCAGCAGTTACTTTGCGGGGACAGATACGCAGTATTTT
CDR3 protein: CASSYFAGTDTQYF

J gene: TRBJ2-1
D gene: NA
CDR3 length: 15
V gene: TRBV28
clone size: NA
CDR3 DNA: TGTGCCAGCAGCTCCCGACAGACTTCCTACAATGAGCAGTTCTTC
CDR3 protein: CASSSRQTSYNEQFF

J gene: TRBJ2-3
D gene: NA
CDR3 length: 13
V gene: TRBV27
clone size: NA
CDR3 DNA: TGTGCCAGCAGTTTCGGGGCCACAGATACGCAGTATTTT
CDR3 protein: CASSFGATDTQYF

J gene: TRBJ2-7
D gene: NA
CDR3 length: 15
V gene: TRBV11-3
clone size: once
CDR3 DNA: TGTGCCAGCAGCTTAGTCCAGACAGGAACCTACGAGCAGTACTTC
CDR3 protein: CASSLVQTGTYEQYF

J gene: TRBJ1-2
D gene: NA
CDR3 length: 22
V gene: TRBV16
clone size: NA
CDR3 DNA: NA
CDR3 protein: CASTNQTSMYLCASSLAYGYTF

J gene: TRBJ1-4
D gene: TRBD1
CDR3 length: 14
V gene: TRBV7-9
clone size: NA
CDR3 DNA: TGTGCCAGCAGCAAGGGACAGCTCGGTGAAAAACTGTTTTTT
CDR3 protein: CASSKGQLGEKLFF

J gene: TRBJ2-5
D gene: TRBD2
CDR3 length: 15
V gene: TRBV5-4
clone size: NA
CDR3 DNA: TGTGCCAGCAGCCGGGGACTAGCGGATAAGAGAACCCAGTACTTC
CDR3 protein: CASSRGLADKRTQYF

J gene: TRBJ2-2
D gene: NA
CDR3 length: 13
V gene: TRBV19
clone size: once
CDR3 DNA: TGTGCCAGTACCCTACTGGGCACCGGGGAGCTGTTTTTT
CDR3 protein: CASTLLGTGELFF

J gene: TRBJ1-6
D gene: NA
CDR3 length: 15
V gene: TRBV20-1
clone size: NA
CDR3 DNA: TGCAGTGCCCAACCCTCCCGAGGCGGTAATTCACCCCTCCACTTT
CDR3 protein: CSAQPSRGGNSPLHF

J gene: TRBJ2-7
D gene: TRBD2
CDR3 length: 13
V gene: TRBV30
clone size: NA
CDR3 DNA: TGTGCCTGGACCAGACTAGCGGCCTACGAGCAGTACTTC
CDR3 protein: CAWTRLAAYEQYF

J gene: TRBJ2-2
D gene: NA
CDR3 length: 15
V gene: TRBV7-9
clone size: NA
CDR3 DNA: TGTGCCAGCTCCCCGTTGTGGGGTTACACCGGGGAGCTGTTTTTT
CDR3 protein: CASSPLWGYTGELFF

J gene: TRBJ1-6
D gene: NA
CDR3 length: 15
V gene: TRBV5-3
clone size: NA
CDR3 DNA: TGTGCCAGCAGCTTTATGACAGCTTATAATTCACCCCTCCACTTT
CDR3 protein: CASSFMTAYNSPLHF

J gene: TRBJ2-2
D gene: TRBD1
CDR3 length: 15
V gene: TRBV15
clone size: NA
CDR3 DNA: TGTGCCACCAGCAGAGCGGGACAGTTCACCGGGGAGCTGTTTTTT
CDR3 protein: CATSRAGQFTGELFF

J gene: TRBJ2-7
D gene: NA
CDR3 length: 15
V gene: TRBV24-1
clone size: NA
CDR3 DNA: TGTGCCACCAGTGATTCTCGGGACACAACCTACGAGCAGTACTTC
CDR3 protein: CATSDSRDTTYEQYF

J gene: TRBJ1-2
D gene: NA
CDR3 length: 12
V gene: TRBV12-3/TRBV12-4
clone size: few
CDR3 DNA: TGTGCCAGCAGTTTTAGAGCCTATGGCTACACCTTC
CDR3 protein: CASSFRAYGYTF

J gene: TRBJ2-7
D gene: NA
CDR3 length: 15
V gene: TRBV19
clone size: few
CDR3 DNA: TGTGCCAGTAGCCTACGGGGGTGGTCTTCCTACGAGCAGTACTTC
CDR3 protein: CASSLRGWSSYEQYF

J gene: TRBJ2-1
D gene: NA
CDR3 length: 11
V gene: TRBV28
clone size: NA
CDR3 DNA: TGTGCCAGCAGATTTGCGCTGGAGCAGTTCTTC
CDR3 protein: CASRFALEQFF

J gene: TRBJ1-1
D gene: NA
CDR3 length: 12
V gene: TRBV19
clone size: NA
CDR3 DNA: TGTGCCAGTAGTATCCAAAACACTGAAGCTTTCTTT
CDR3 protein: CASSIQNTEAFF

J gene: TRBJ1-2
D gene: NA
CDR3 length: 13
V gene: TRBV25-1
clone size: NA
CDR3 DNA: TGTGCCAGCAGTGAGTGGACCAACTATGGCTACACCTTC
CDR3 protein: CASSEWTNYGYTF

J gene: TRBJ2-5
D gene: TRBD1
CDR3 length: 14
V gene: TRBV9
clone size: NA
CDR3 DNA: TGTGCCAGCAGCGGAGGGGGCGCGGGAGAGACCCAGTACTTC
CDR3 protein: CASSGGGAGETQYF

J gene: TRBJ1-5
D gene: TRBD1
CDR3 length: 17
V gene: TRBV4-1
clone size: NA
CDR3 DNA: TGCGCCAGCAGCTCGCGCCCCGCCAGGGGGCTCCATCAGCCCCAGCATTTT
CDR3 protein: CASSSRPARGLHQPQHF

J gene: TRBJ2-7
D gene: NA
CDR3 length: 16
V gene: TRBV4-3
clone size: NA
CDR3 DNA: TGCGCCAGCAGCCAAGGTCGAGGGGGCGCGGGGTGGGAGCAGTACTTC
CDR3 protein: CASSQGRGGAGWEQYF

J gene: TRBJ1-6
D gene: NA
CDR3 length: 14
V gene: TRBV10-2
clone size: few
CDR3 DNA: TGCGCCAGCAGTGAGTCGAGGGGGGCGTCGTCGCTCCACTTT
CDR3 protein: CASSESRGASSLHF